The clone carrying this T cell receptor beta chain was recorded a few times. Its antigen remains unidentified. All of the sorted populations showed purity greater than 98%. All of the isolated RNA was reverse transcribed, so expressed TCRB transcripts were sequenced. TCRdb's table, derived via immunoSEQ multiplex PCR, lists solely in-frame clones and lacks some. The data contain 150,000 to 200,000 clones, 63% of them singletons. This specimen comes from a study of beta chain features in type 1 diabetes. Study results and limitations: A moderate, significant TCRB CDR3 shortening appeared in type 1 diabetes across four CD4+ subsets. For patients, the naive, central memory and Treg TCRB repertoires appeared more alike than for healthy donors.

Specimen: naive CD4+ T cells from blood. The sequence was collected from a man aged 25-45 years with type 1 diabetes.

The CDR3: CSVEQGGETQYF. The CDR3 nucleotides are TGCAGCGTTGAACAGGGGGGGGAGACCCAGTACTTC. The V call is TRBV29-1, the J call TRBJ2-5; D could derive from TRBD1 or TRBD2 (7 bases each). V was shortened by 2 bases and J by 5 bases, with 9 bases between the two germline ends. Per germline, CDR1 SQVTM and CDR2 ANQGSEA. The length of the CDR3 is 12 residues. Using reference TRBV29-1 and TRBJ2-5 for the parts outside the CDR3, the full variable domain is SAVISQKPSRDICQRGTSLTIQCQVDSQVTMMFWYRQQPGQSLTLIATANQGSEATYESGFVIDKFPISRPNLTFSTLTVSNMSPEDSSIYLCSVEQGGETQYFGPGTRLLVL.